Listed here are 23 T cell receptor beta chains from one sample, sequenced in a study of Graves' ophthalmopathy and Graves' hyperthyroidism. RNA served as the template for amplifying TCR beta CDR3 regions. Investigators did first-round RT-PCR with HTBI primers, then second-round multiplex PCR. TCRdb re-called the multiplex PCR reads through MiXCR, storing one row per CDR3 protein. This sample has 600,000 to 700,000 distinct CDR3 sequences; 35% to 45% occur once, and the top ten carry more than 2.5%. Material: peripheral blood. The source is an adult man with Graves' ophthalmopathy.

The chain recombines TRBV11-2 with TRBJ2-7, with no clear D. The germline gives CDR1 SGHAT, CDR2 FQNNGV. This CDR3 has 13 amino acids. V dropped 5 bases and J dropped 3 bases, with 11 bases sitting between them. CDR3 bases: TGTGCCAGCAGCGGTGGGTTTATCTACGAGCAGTACTTC. Its translation is CASSGGFIYEQYF. Full variable domain (outside the CDR3, taken from reference TRBV11-2 and TRBJ2-7): EAGVAQSPRYKIIEKRQSVAFWCNPISGHATLYWYQQILGQGPKLLIQFQNNGVVDDSQLPKDRFSAERLKGVDSTLKIQPAKLEDSAVYLCASSGGFIYEQYFGPGTRLTVT.

This clonotype was counted at least ten times. The V and J genes are TRBV15 and TRBJ2-7; perhaps TRBD1 as D (6 bases). Germline values: CDR1 LNHNV, CDR2 YYDKDF (reference sequence). V was pared by 4 bases and J by 3 bases, with 10 bases between. There are 13 residues in the CDR3. The CDR3 region has the DNA TGTGCCACCAGCACCAGGGACAACTACGAGCAGTACTTC. It is translated as CATSTRDNYEQYF.

This clonotype turned up a few times. The chain combines TRBV7-9 with TRBJ2-7, with 7 bases identical to TRBD2. Germline V gives CDR1 SEHNR, CDR2 FQNEAQ (reference sequence). This CDR3 contains 15 residues. V lost 4 bases, J lost 1 base, and 7 bases stayed unmatched. The CDR3 region has the DNA TGTGCCAGCAGCTCGCCCCTACTAGCGTCCTACGAGCAGTACTTC. Translating it yields CASSSPLLASYEQYF.

This clonotype occurred many times. The chain uses TRBV19 and TRBJ2-2; 9 bases fit TRBD2. The CDR3 runs to 14 residues. CDR1 LNHDA and CDR2 SQIVND come from the germline V gene (reference sequence). Losses at the gene ends were 6 bases for V and 7 bases for J; bases not matched to a gene: 6. CDR3 protein: CASSAGGPGGELFF. DNA for the CDR3: TGTGCCAGTAGCGCGGGAGGGCCTGGCGGGGAGCTGTTTTTT.

Many counts were recorded for this clonotype. The chain is built from TRBV25-1 and TRBJ1-3; TRBD1 is a possible D gene (6 bases). Trimming stripped 8 bases from V and 2 bases from J, with 16 bases between. This CDR3 is 15 amino acids long. The germline gives CDR1 MGHDK, CDR2 SYGVNS. CDR3 bases: TGTGCCAGCGCTAGGGCAGGGGATACTGGAAACACCATATATTTT. The encoded protein is CASARAGDTGNTIYF.

The chain couples TRBV19 to TRBJ1-3; TRBD1 matches 8 bases. This CDR3 is built from 15 residues. CDR1 is LNHDA, CDR2 SQIVND, per germline (reference sequence). Trimming took 8 bases from V and 3 from J; bases not matched to a gene: 9. This chain's CDR3 is CASRGDRRNGNTIYF. The DNA of the CDR3 is TGTGCCAGTCGGGGGGACAGGAGAAATGGAAACACCATATATTTT.

This clonotype was counted many times. The chain joins TRBV6-1 to TRBJ2-6; D ambiguous. Trimming removed 1 base from V and 2 bases from J, with 6 bases in between. CDR3 length: 15 amino acids. Germline V gene sequence: CDR1 MNHNS, CDR2 SASEGT. The CDR3 loop reads CASSEGETGANVLTF. The CDR3 nucleotides read TGTGCCAGCAGTGAAGGGGAAACTGGGGCCAACGTCCTGACTTTC.

In regard to this clonotype: This may be a read error: a much more frequent sequence differs by one nucleotide. The chain has TRBV25-1 and TRBJ1-6; no definite D call. This CDR3 is 13 amino acids long. The germline V gene encodes CDR1 MGHDK and CDR2 SYGVNS. Between the trimmed V and J ends, which lost 4 bases and 7 bases, there was a span of 8 bases. For the CDR3, the DNA is TGTGCCAGCAGTGGGGCAAGAAATTCACCCCTCCACTTT. Translating it yields CASSGARNSPLHF.

This clonotype appeared a few times. The chain joins TRBV4-3 to TRBJ1-5; D not certain. Germline lookup yields CDR1 LGHNA and CDR2 YSLEER. V lost 0 bases to trimming and J lost 2 bases, with 14 bases between them. The CDR3 has 17 amino acids. This CDR3 reads CASSQDIPRVGNQPQHF. CDR3 DNA sequence: TGCGCCAGCAGCCAAGATATCCCCCGGGTAGGCAATCAGCCCCAGCATTTT.

Many counts were recorded for this clonotype. This sequence joins TRBV19 and TRBJ1-1; D may be TRBD1 (5 bases). Germline CDR1 LNHDA, CDR2 SQIVND (reference sequence). This CDR3 spans 13 amino acids. Trimming took 4 bases from V and 5 from J, leaving 11 bases between them. CDR3 coding DNA: TGTGCCAGTAGTAGGGGGGAGTGGACTGAAGCTTTCTTT. It codes for CASSRGEWTEAFF. Together with reference TRBV19 and TRBJ1-1, the CDR3 gives the full variable domain: DGGITQSPKYLFRKEGQNVTLSCEQNLNHDAMYWYRQDPGQGLRLIYYSQIVNDFQKGDIAEGYSVSREKKESFPLTVTSAQKNPTAFYLCASSRGEWTEAFFGQGTRLTVV.

This clonotype was observed many times. The chain recombines TRBV15 with TRBJ2-6; possibly TRBD1 or TRBD2 for D (5 bases each). CDR1 and CDR2 (germline): LNHNV, YYDKDF (reference sequence). Trimming shortened V by 0 bases and J by 1 base, and 13 bases separated the two germline ends. CDR3 size: 18 residues. The CDR3 DNA follows: TGTGCCACCAGCAGAGATTTGGCAGGGAGTTCTGGGGCCAACGTCCTGACTTTC. This sequence encodes CATSRDLAGSSGANVLTF.

This clonotype was seen at least ten times. CDR3 sequence: CASGRQGVNYGYTF. CDR3 in DNA: TGTGCCAGCGGAAGACAGGGGGTTAACTATGGCTACACCTTC. This chain uses TRBV2 with TRBJ1-2, with 9 bases lining up with TRBD1. This CDR3 contains 14 residues. In germline, CDR1 is SNHLY, CDR2 FYNNEI. V gave up 8 bases and J gave up 1 base; unmatched junction bases: 5.

The V gene is TRBV5-1, the J gene TRBJ2-5, with 13 positions matching TRBD2. The germline V gene encodes CDR1 SGHRS and CDR2 YFSETQ. The CDR3 sequence is 19 residues long. The trim removed 5 bases at V and 1 base at J, leaving 14 bases unmatched. CDR3 residues: CASRQTSGGARMTQETQYF. For the CDR3, the DNA is TGCGCCAGCAGACAAACTAGCGGGGGGGCCCGAATGACCCAAGAGACCCAGTACTTC.

Worth noting for this clonotype: A much more abundant neighbour one base away suggests this may be a read error. The chain recombines TRBV10-3 with TRBJ2-7, with D hard to call. Germline lookup yields CDR1 ENHRY and CDR2 SYGVKD. This CDR3 comprises 14 residues. Trimming removed 2 bases at V and 2 bases at J, with 10 bases between. The CDR3 spells CAISEEVPAYEQYF. CDR3 coding DNA: TGTGCCATCAGTGAGGAAGTACCGGCCTACGAGCAGTACTTC.

The chain combines TRBV6-1 with TRBJ2-7; TRBD1 matches 9 bases. Trimming removed 8 bases from V and 2 bases from J; junction bases left unmatched: 13. Germline assignment: CDR1 MNHNS and CDR2 SASEGT. This CDR3 region has 16 residues. The CDR3 region has the DNA TGTGCCAGCTCCGGTGGGCGGGACAGGGCCACCTACGAGCAGTACTTC. Translated: CASSGGRDRATYEQYF.

This clonotype appeared many times. The rearrangement uses TRBV10-3 and TRBJ2-7; 13 bases are shared with TRBD2. Trimming took 3 bases from V and 4 from J; bases not matched to a gene: 3. The CDR3 sequence is 15 residues long. Germline V CDR1 and CDR2: ENHRY, SYGVKD. The DNA of the CDR3 is TGTGCCATCAGTGATTGGACTAGCGGGGGATACGAGCAGTACTTC. Protein sequence: CAISDWTSGGYEQYF.

As regards this clonotype: A read error may produce the germline difference seen at one junction end. This chain links TRBV5-6 with TRBJ2-6, with D perhaps given as TRBD1 or TRBD2 (5 bases each). CDR1 is SGHDT and CDR2 is YYEEEE in the germline V gene. The CDR3 has 13 amino acids. The CDR3 bases are TGTGCCAGCAGCTTGGTTGGGGGCAACGTCCTGACTTTC. Its protein is CASSLVGGNVLTF.

This clonotype was counted many times. The V and J genes are TRBV7-9 and TRBJ2-6, with a tentative D call TRBD1 (6 bases). Germline CDR1 reads SEHNR; CDR2 reads FQNEAQ (reference sequence). The CDR3 is 16 amino acids. V was cut by 4 bases and J by 1 base, with 11 bases left in between. CDR3 coding DNA: TGTGCCAGCAGCTCCACCAGGGGTTCTGGGGCCAACGTCCTGACTTTC. It yields the protein CASSSTRGSGANVLTF. The full variable domain, its missing parts supplied by reference TRBV7-9 and TRBJ2-6, is DTGVSQNPRHKITKRGQNVTFRCDPISEHNRLYWYRQTLGQGPEFLTYFQNEAQLEKSRLLSDRFSAERPKGSFSTLEIQRTEQGDSAMYLCASSSTRGSGANVLTFGAGSRLTVL.

This clonotype appeared many times. V is TRBV10-3 and J is TRBJ2-2; TRBD1 is a possible D gene (6 bases). Germline assignment: CDR1 ENHRY and CDR2 SYGVKD. CDR3 size: 15 residues. V shed 3 bases and J shed 0 bases, with 8 bases lying between them. CDR3 sequence: CAISEGTPNTGELFF. The CDR3 DNA reads TGTGCCATCAGTGAAGGGACACCGAACACCGGGGAGCTGTTTTTT.

In this sample, this clonotype turned up once. This may be a read error, as it is one base from a much larger clone. The J gene is TRBJ1-6, the V gene TRBV25-1; D might be TRBD1 (6 bases). Germline values: CDR1 MGHDK, CDR2 SYGVNS. V shed 8 bases and J shed 8 bases, with 13 bases lying between them. The CDR3 is 13 amino acids. Here the CDR3 reads CASRDKLHSPLHF. The CDR3, as DNA: TGTGCCAGCCGGGACAAGCTGCATTCACCCCTCCACTTT.

This clonotype was seen a few times. The genes are TRBV29-1 and TRBJ2-1; D uncertain. Trimming pared 6 bases from V and 2 bases from J, leaving 17 bases between. Germline V lookup: CDR1 SQVTM, CDR2 ANQGSEA. This CDR3 has 15 amino acids. The CDR3 DNA reads TGCAGCGTGGCCGGGCTGGCAGGCACCTACAATGAGCAGTTCTTC. Amino acids: CSVAGLAGTYNEQFF.

This clonotype has more than one count but fewer than ten. The chain employs TRBV12-3 or TRBV12-4 and TRBJ2-7; maybe TRBD2 (5 bases). CDR3 length: 12 residues. The V and J ends lost 4 bases and 6 bases respectively, with 10 bases between them. The CDR3 sequence: CASSSASLEQYF. CDR3 bases: TGTGCCAGCAGTTCAGCTAGCCTCGAGCAGTACTTC.

This chain links TRBV10-3 with TRBJ2-7; D may be TRBD2 (5 bases). The V and J ends lost 10 bases and 4 bases respectively, with 20 bases between them. CDR3 length: 14 amino acids. Germline CDR1 and CDR2: ENHRY and SYGVKD. Here the CDR3 reads CASTSNGRGYEQYF. In nucleotides, the CDR3 is TGTGCCAGCACCAGCAACGGACGGGGATACGAGCAGTACTTC.